The 24 T cell receptor beta chains presented below share a single source sample, sequenced in a study of blood T cell repertoires in COVID-19. Assay: immunoSEQ multiplex PCR; the TCRdb copy retains only in-frame clones and omits some. The top ten clones hold approximately 38% of a sample with 120,000 to 150,000 clones, 80% to 90% of them seen once. Sequencing was done on a sample of peripheral blood. These TCRs come from a human donor in a cohort sampled during active COVID-19.

This chain uses TRBV6-4 with TRBJ2-3; tentative D call: TRBD2 (5 bases). This CDR3 has 15 amino acids. V lost 6 bases and J lost 4, with 17 bases in between. The germline V gene encodes CDR1 MRHNA and CDR2 SNTAGT. This CDR3 reads CASSIDSLAADTQYF. DNA of the CDR3: TGTGCCAGCAGCATAGACTCTCTAGCAGCAGATACGCAGTATTTT.

This chain uses TRBV4-1 with TRBJ2-5, with TRBD2 identical over 14 bases. With 3 bases clipped from V and 2 bases from J, the junction kept 11 bases outside the gene matches. The length of the CDR3 is 19 residues. CDR1 MGHRA and CDR2 YSYEKL come from the germline V gene. The CDR3 DNA is TGCGCCAGCAGCCATCCTGGGGGACTAGCGGGGGCGGGGCAAGAGACCCAGTACTTC. The encoded protein is CASSHPGGLAGAGQETQYF.

This chain uses TRBV12-3 or TRBV12-4 with TRBJ2-5, with D possibly being TRBD1 (5 bases). Trimming removed 4 bases from V and 1 base from J, with 7 bases in between. This CDR3 has 13 residues. CDR3 region: CASSSGAQETQYF. The CDR3 DNA sequence: TGTGCCAGCAGTTCTGGGGCCCAAGAGACCCAGTACTTC.

CDR3 sequence reads: CASSQQAEGKEKLFF. CDR3 bases: TGCGCCAGCAGCCAACAGGCTGAGGGAAAGGAAAAACTGTTTTTT. The chain has TRBV4-3 and TRBJ1-4; D call uncertain. V was pared by 2 bases and J by 8 bases, with 15 bases between. The germline V gene encodes CDR1 LGHNA and CDR2 YSLEER. The CDR3 totals 15 residues.

The CDR3 loop reads CASSPTRGNYGYTF. CDR3 in DNA: TGTGCCAGCTCACCGACACGGGGGAACTATGGCTACACCTTC. The gene calls are TRBV18 and TRBJ1-2; perhaps TRBD1 as D (5 bases). There are 14 residues in the CDR3. Trimming stripped 3 bases from V and 2 bases from J, with 10 bases between. Germline V gene lookup returns CDR1 KGHSH and CDR2 LQKENI. The whole variable domain, filled in from reference TRBV18 and TRBJ1-2, reads NAGVMQNPRHLVRRRGQEARLRCSPMKGHSHVYWYRQLPEEGLKFMVYLQKENIIDESGMPKERFSAEFPKEGPSILRIQQVVRGDSAAYFCASSPTRGNYGYTFGSGTRLTVV.

The rearrangement joins TRBV3-1 (or the pseudogene TRBV3-2) to TRBJ2-7; D might be TRBD2 (8 bases). From germline, CDR1 is LGHDT and CDR2 YNNKEL (reference sequence). CDR3 size: 15 residues. Between the trimmed V and J ends, which lost 4 bases and 3 bases, there was a span of 16 bases. The CDR3 region has the DNA TGTGCCAGCAGCCCGGGAGGGGACAGAGACTACGAGCAGTACTTC. It is translated as CASSPGGDRDYEQYF.

The rearrangement joins TRBV7-8 to TRBJ2-2; TRBD1 agrees at 7 bases. From germline, CDR1 is SGHVS and CDR2 FQNEAQ. V dropped 1 base and J dropped 4; count of bases not matched to a gene: 6. The CDR3 is made up of 16 amino acids. This CDR3 reads CASSLGAAGGTGELFF. CDR3 sequence (DNA): TGTGCCAGCAGCTTAGGGGCGGCAGGGGGCACCGGGGAGCTGTTTTTT. Combining the CDR3 with reference TRBV7-8 and TRBJ2-2 gives the whole variable domain GAGVSQSPRYKVAKRGQDVALRCDPISGHVSLFWYQQALGQGPEFLTYFQNEAQLDKSGLPSDRFFAERPEGSVSTLKIQRTQQEDSAVYLCASSLGAAGGTGELFFGEGSRLTVL.

The J gene is TRBJ1-4, the V gene TRBV7-9; D gene uncertain. Between the trimmed V and J ends, which lost 2 bases and 7 bases, there was a span of 11 bases. The germline CDR1 and CDR2 sequences are SEHNR and FQNEAQ (reference sequence). CDR3 size: 14 residues. In DNA, the CDR3 is TGTGCCAGCAGCTTACTGGGCGCGGGTGAAAAACTGTTTTTT. It translates to CASSLLGAGEKLFF. The full variable domain, its missing parts supplied by reference TRBV7-9 and TRBJ1-4, is DTGVSQNPRHKITKRGQNVTFRCDPISEHNRLYWYRQTLGQGPEFLTYFQNEAQLEKSRLLSDRFSAERPKGSFSTLEIQRTEQGDSAMYLCASSLLGAGEKLFFGSGTQLSVL.

This clone was found once. V gene TRBV27 combines with J gene TRBJ1-1, with D uncertain. Germline-derived CDR1 and CDR2 are MNHEY and SMNVEV (reference sequence). This CDR3 contains 12 residues. V lost 6 bases, J lost 3 bases, and 8 bases lay in between. The CDR3: CASRDWDTEAFF. DNA of the CDR3: TGTGCCAGCAGGGACTGGGACACTGAAGCTTTCTTT.

V is TRBV27 and J is TRBJ2-5; 10 nucleotides align to TRBD1. V lost 6 bases and J lost 4; bases outside the gene matches: 5. The V gene's germline CDR1 is MNHEY and CDR2 SMNVEV (reference sequence). The CDR3 loop spans 14 amino acids. DNA of the CDR3: TGTGCCAGCAGCCCACGGACAGGGGGAGAGACCCAGTACTTC. Translated: CASSPRTGGETQYF.

This clone was observed a handful of times. The chain carries TRBV10-3 and TRBJ1-1, with a weak D call TRBD1 (5 bases). V lost 4 bases and J lost 1, with 10 bases in between. Germline V gene sequence: CDR1 ENHRY, CDR2 SYGVKD. This CDR3 contains 14 residues. DNA for the CDR3: TGTGCCATCAGTGGGGGCGGTGGGAACACTGAAGCTTTCTTT. This gives the protein CAISGGGGNTEAFF.

This clone was counted a single time. V usage is TRBV3-1 (or the pseudogene TRBV3-2) and J usage is TRBJ2-1; a possible D gene is TRBD2 (5 bases). From germline, CDR1 is LGHDT and CDR2 YNNKEL (reference sequence). The CDR3 is made up of 15 amino acids. Trimming cost V 4 bases and J 3 bases, with 13 bases left between them. CDR3 region: CASSPYSGIYNEQFF. The CDR3 DNA reads as TGTGCCAGCAGCCCCTACTCGGGAATCTACAATGAGCAGTTCTTC.

The rearrangement uses TRBV30 and TRBJ2-5, with D perhaps matching TRBD1 (6 bases). The CDR3 has 14 residues. Trimming removed 0 bases from V and 6 bases from J, with 14 bases in between. Looked up from germline, CDR1 is GTSNPN and CDR2 is SVGIG (reference sequence). CDR3 protein: CAWSVGAGAKTQYF. In DNA, the CDR3 is TGTGCCTGGAGTGTAGGGGCAGGGGCCAAGACCCAGTACTTC.

CDR3 bases: TGTGCCAGCAGCGCCTCCCCAGAAATGGCTAACTATGGCTACACCTTC. It specifies CASSASPEMANYGYTF. This chain uses TRBV9 with TRBJ1-2; D gene uncertain. The germline V gene has CDR1 SGDLS and CDR2 YYNGEE. The CDR3 sequence is 16 residues long. Trimming shortened V by 3 bases and J by 0 bases, and 15 bases separated the two germline ends. Supplemented by reference TRBV9 and TRBJ1-2, the full variable domain reads DSGVTQTPKHLITATGQRVTLRCSPRSGDLSVYWYQQSLDQGLQFLIQYYNGEERAKGNILERFSAQQFPDLHSELNLSSLELGDSALYFCASSASPEMANYGYTFGSGTRLTVV.

The V and J genes are TRBV19 and TRBJ1-1; D remains ambiguous. CDR1 and CDR2 from the germline V gene are LNHDA and SQIVND (reference sequence). V lost 3 bases, J lost 1 base, and 6 bases lay in between. The CDR3 is 13 residues long. CDR3 nucleotides: TGTGCCAGTAGTATTACCGGGAACACTGAAGCTTTCTTT. Translation: CASSITGNTEAFF.

The V call is TRBV9, the J call TRBJ1-4, with 7 bases fitting TRBD1. Trimming removed 3 bases from V and 8 bases from J; junction bases left unmatched: 10. Germline CDR1 is SGDLS and CDR2 is YYNGEE. CDR3 length: 15 amino acids. The CDR3 region is CASSAQTGLGEKLFF. The CDR3 nucleotides read TGTGCCAGCAGCGCGCAGACAGGGTTAGGAGAAAAACTGTTTTTT.

The chain carries TRBV5-1 and TRBJ1-2, with a weak D call TRBD1 (5 bases). Germline CDR1 is SGHRS and CDR2 is YFSETQ. The CDR3 covers 13 residues. Deletions cut 0 bases from V and 4 bases from J, with 7 bases between. CDR3 protein: CASSLEGVYGYTF. The CDR3 DNA is TGCGCCAGCAGCTTGGAAGGGGTCTATGGCTACACCTTC.

This rearrangement joins TRBV28 to TRBJ2-7; 10 bases map to TRBD2. There are 17 residues in the CDR3. Germline loops: CDR1 MDHEN, CDR2 SYDVKM. Trimming took 4 bases from V and 2 from J; bases not matched to a gene: 11. For the CDR3, the DNA is TGTGCCAGCAGTTCCCCTGGGGCTAGCGGGGGACCCTACGAGCAGTACTTC. Translating it yields CASSSPGASGGPYEQYF.

The rearrangement joins TRBV4-3 to TRBJ1-1; D unclear. The germline CDR1 and CDR2 sequences are LGHNA and YSLEER. Deletions cut 1 base from V and 8 bases from J, with 8 bases between. CDR3 length equals 12 residues. This CDR3 is CASSQVGGEAFF. The CDR3 nucleotides read TGCGCCAGCAGCCAAGTGGGAGGAGAAGCTTTCTTT.

The chain recombines TRBV3-1 (or the pseudogene TRBV3-2) with TRBJ1-2; 7 nucleotides agree with TRBD1. Germline V gives CDR1 LGHDT, CDR2 YNNKEL (reference sequence). The CDR3 totals 13 residues. V trimming: 6 bases; J trimming: 14 bases; junction bases outside the gene matches: 15. The CDR3, as DNA: TGTGCCAGCAGTCGTCCCGGGACAGTCCCGGCAACCTTC. Its translation: CASSRPGTVPATF.

This clone was seen ten or more times. J is TRBJ1-4 and V is TRBV4-3, with D perhaps matching TRBD1 (5 bases). Germline CDR1 reads LGHNA; CDR2 reads YSLEER. The CDR3 contains 14 residues. V was trimmed by 2 bases and J by 4 bases, leaving 8 bases between them. CDR3 amino acids: CASSQNQGNEKLFF. In nucleotides, the CDR3 is TGCGCCAGCAGCCAAAACCAGGGTAATGAAAAACTGTTTTTT.

The table lists this clone with a few counts. The V call is TRBV4-2, the J call TRBJ1-1; 9 nucleotides line up with TRBD1. Germline trimming cut 1 base from V and 2 bases from J; bases unmatched to any gene: 8. The CDR3 runs 17 residues. Germline CDR1 is LGHNA and CDR2 is YNFKEQ. The CDR3 sequence: CASSQVMGQGFNTEAFF. The CDR3 coding sequence is TGTGCCAGCAGCCAAGTTATGGGACAGGGATTTAACACTGAAGCTTTCTTT.

V gene TRBV10-1 combines with J gene TRBJ2-3, with a possible D match to TRBD1 (7 bases). Trimming left V 3 bases short and J 5 bases short, with 24 bases between. Germline CDR1 reads WNHNN; CDR2 reads SYGVQD (reference sequence). This CDR3 contains 18 residues. CDR3: CASSEAAPSRGAGDTQYF. CDR3 sequence (DNA): TGCGCCAGCAGTGAAGCAGCCCCTAGCAGGGGGGCGGGAGATACGCAGTATTTT.

The chain combines TRBV4-1 with TRBJ1-3; 8 positions agree with TRBD1. The CDR3 has 15 residues. Trimming cost V 3 bases and J 4 bases; bases outside gene matches: 5. Germline CDR1 reads MGHRA; CDR2 reads YSYEKL. CDR3 region: CASSQGSGGGNTIYF. In nucleotides, the CDR3 is TGCGCCAGCAGCCAGGGGTCAGGGGGCGGAAACACCATATATTTT.